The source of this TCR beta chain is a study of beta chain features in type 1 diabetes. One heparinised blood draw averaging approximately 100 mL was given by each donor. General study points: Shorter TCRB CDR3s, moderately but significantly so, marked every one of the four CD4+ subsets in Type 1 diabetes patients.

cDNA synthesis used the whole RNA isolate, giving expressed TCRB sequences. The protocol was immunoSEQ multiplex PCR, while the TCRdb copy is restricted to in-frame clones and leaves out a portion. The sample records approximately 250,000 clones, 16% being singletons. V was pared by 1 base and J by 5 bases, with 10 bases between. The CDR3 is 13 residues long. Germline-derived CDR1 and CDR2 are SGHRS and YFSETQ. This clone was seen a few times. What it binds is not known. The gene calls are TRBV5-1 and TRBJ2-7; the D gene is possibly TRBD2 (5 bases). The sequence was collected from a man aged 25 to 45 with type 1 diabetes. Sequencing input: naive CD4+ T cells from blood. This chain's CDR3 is CASSLLAGHEQYF. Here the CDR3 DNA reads TGCGCCAGCAGCTTGCTTGCGGGCCACGAGCAGTACTTC.